This TCR beta chain was captured by sequencing in a study of blood T cell repertoires in COVID-19. Overall study: Samples of COVID-19 (acute and convalescent) were obtained from the United States, Italy and Spain.

Per the study methods: By means of reference gene primer amplification, nucleated cell counts were estimated. Using immunoSEQ multiplex PCR, the repertoire was profiled, and TCRdb retains in-frame clones only, with some absent. V and J calls and clone size are those listed in that table; D and trimming were worked out from the DNA. The sample shows fewer than 500,000 clones, roughly 90% of them seen only once. The study assigned cohorts using participant-reported clinical history. What was sequenced was PBMCs or T cells enriched from blood (not recorded which). This clonotype was sampled from a young woman with acute COVID-19.

DNA of the CDR3: TGTGCCAGTAGTTTCGGGACAGGGAATGAAAAACTGTTTTTT. It yields the protein CASSFGTGNEKLFF. V usage is TRBV19 and J usage is TRBJ1-4; 9 positions match TRBD1. J gave up 5 bases and V 5 bases, and 3 bases lay outside the gene matches. The CDR3 spans 14 residues. Germline-derived CDR1 and CDR2 are LNHDA and SQIVND (reference sequence).